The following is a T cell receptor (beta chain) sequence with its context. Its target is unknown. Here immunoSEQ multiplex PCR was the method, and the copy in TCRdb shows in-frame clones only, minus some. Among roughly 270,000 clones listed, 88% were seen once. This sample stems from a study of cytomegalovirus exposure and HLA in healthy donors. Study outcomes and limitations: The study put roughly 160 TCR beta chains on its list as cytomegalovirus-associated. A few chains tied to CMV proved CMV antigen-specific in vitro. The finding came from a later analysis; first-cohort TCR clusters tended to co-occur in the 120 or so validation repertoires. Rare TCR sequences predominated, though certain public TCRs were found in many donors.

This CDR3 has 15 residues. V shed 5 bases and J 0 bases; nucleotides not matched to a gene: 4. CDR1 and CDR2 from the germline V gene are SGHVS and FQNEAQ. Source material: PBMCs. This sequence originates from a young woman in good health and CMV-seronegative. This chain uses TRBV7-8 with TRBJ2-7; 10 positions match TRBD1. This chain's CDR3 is CASSPGQGSSYEQYF. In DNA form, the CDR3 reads TGTGCCAGCAGCCCGGGACAGGGGAGCTCCTACGAGCAGTACTTC.